One and the same sample provided the 2 T cell receptor beta chains below, sequenced in a study of graft-versus-host responses after intestinal transplantation. These TCRs are of unknown antigen specificity. Some clones are missing from TCRdb's copy, which holds only in-frame ones; the method was immunoSEQ multiplex PCR. The data show approximately 110,000 clones, 85% to 95% seen once. This sample comprised unstimulated CD8+ T cells sorted from spleen or lymph node cells, obtained before transplant. The origin of the receptors is a human donor who was the organ donor for an intestinal transplant.

The chain employs TRBV6-1 and TRBJ1-2; D is uncertain. Per germline, CDR1 MNHNS and CDR2 SASEGT. The CDR3 extends over 16 amino acids. Trimming took off 2 bases at V and 5 bases at J, with 18 bases between the two ends. The CDR3 reads CASSELMTQVRYGYTF. The CDR3 bases are TGTGCCAGCAGTGAATTGATGACCCAAGTGCGGTATGGCTACACCTTC.

This clone was seen only once. V and J are TRBV9 and TRBJ2-7, with D possibly being TRBD1 (8 bases). The CDR3 is made up of 16 amino acids. The germline V and J ends were trimmed by 3 bases and 4 bases, with 20 bases remaining between them. The V gene's germline CDR1 is SGDLS and CDR2 YYNGEE. The CDR3, as DNA: TGTGCCAGCAGCGGGGAGGGAGACAGGGGAGTTTACGAGCAGTACTTC. This translates into CASSGEGDRGVYEQYF.